Each of the 25 T cell receptor beta chains below was sequenced from the same sample in a study of T-cell memory formation after mild COVID-19. TCRdb ran MiXCR on the 5' RACE reads and lists one entry per CDR3 protein. The data show over 450,000 distinct CDR3 sequences, about 20% seen once. The specimen was PBMCs or a T cell subset sorted from them (not recorded which). The receptors were gathered from an adult woman who had mild COVID-19 (a few samples of this study predate the infection). Cell type and time point are not known.

This clonotype showed up just a few times. The CDR3 here is CASREGTQETQYF. CDR3 DNA sequence: TGTGCCAGCCGGGAGGGCACCCAAGAGACCCAGTACTTC. The gene calls are TRBV7-9 and TRBJ2-5; 8 bases are shared with TRBD2. The J segment lost 1 base and the V segment lost 8 bases, leaving 3 bases of the junction unmatched. This CDR3 is 13 amino acids long. Looked up from germline, CDR1 is SEHNR and CDR2 is FQNEAQ (reference sequence).

This chain uses TRBV20-1 with TRBJ2-7; 15 nucleotides match TRBD2. The CDR3 consists of 15 residues. In germline, CDR1 is DFQATT, CDR2 SNEGSKA (reference sequence). The trim removed 6 bases at V and 7 bases at J, leaving 10 bases unmatched. CDR3 amino acids: CSALRTSGRAGEQYF. For the CDR3, the DNA is TGCAGTGCCCTTAGGACTAGCGGGAGGGCTGGTGAGCAGTACTTC.

This clonotype was picked up a small number of times. V is TRBV20-1 and J is TRBJ2-7, with 8 bases identical to TRBD2. The germline V gene has CDR1 DFQATT and CDR2 SNEGSKA (reference sequence). The ends lost 0 bases at V and 0 bases at J; junction bases unmatched: 7. CDR3 length: 16 residues. The CDR3 nucleotides are TGCAGTGCTAGAGATAGACTAGCGATGACCTCCTACGAGCAGTACTTC. Amino acid sequence: CSARDRLAMTSYEQYF.

This clonotype was counted ten times or more. In DNA form, the CDR3 reads TGCGCCAGCAGCTTGCGCGGGAGTGAGACCCAGTACTTC. This translates into CASSLRGSETQYF. The chain couples TRBV5-1 to TRBJ2-5; the match to TRBD2 covers 7 bases. The V gene end was trimmed by 1 base and the J gene end by 5 bases; junction bases not matched to a gene: 2. The CDR3 covers 13 residues. The germline V gene encodes CDR1 SGHRS and CDR2 YFSETQ.

In its sample, this clonotype was seen many times. This sequence joins TRBV7-9 and TRBJ2-3, with D perhaps TRBD1 or TRBD2 (5 bases each). V dropped 5 bases and J dropped 3 bases, with 12 bases sitting between them. This CDR3 has 14 residues. Per the germline V gene, CDR1 is SEHNR and CDR2 is FQNEAQ (reference sequence). CDR3 protein: CASSRGQGTDTQYF. Here the CDR3 DNA reads TGTGCCAGCAGCCGGGGTCAGGGAACAGATACGCAGTATTTT.

The CDR3 protein is CASTEKMGNTEAFF. DNA for the CDR3: TGTGCCAGTACAGAAAAAATGGGAAACACTGAAGCTTTCTTT. The chain is built from TRBV7-9 and TRBJ1-1, with D unclear. Trimming left V 9 bases short and J 2 bases short, with 16 bases between. Germline lookup yields CDR1 SEHNR and CDR2 FQNEAQ (reference sequence). This CDR3 is 14 amino acids long.

This clonotype has more than one count but fewer than ten. The gene calls are TRBV11-1 and TRBJ2-1; possible D gene TRBD2, 6 bases. The CDR3 covers 17 residues. V was pared by 2 bases and J by 6 bases, with 20 bases between. Germline CDR1 and CDR2: SGHAT and FQDESV (reference sequence). The CDR3 is CASSLLGAGGPLNEQFF. CDR3 nucleotides: TGTGCCAGCAGCTTATTGGGAGCGGGCGGGCCGCTCAATGAGCAGTTCTTC.

V usage is TRBV4-3 and J usage is TRBJ2-7, with 10 nucleotides matching TRBD1. This CDR3 is 15 amino acids long. The germline gives CDR1 LGHNA, CDR2 YSLEER. Trimming at V came to 3 bases and at J to 5 bases, leaving 7 bases not matched to a gene. CDR3 region: CASSQPGQGIHEQYF. As DNA, the CDR3 is TGCGCCAGCAGCCAGCCGGGACAGGGGATCCACGAGCAGTACTTC.

J is TRBJ2-7 and V is TRBV30; no reliable D call. The V end lost 2 bases, the J end lost 2 bases, and 10 bases lay between the germline ends. Germline assignment: CDR1 GTSNPN and CDR2 SVGIG (reference sequence). The CDR3 is 13 amino acids. The CDR3 is CAWSPTVTYEQYF. In nucleotides, the CDR3 is TGTGCCTGGAGTCCGACCGTGACCTACGAGCAGTACTTC.

There are a few counts of this clonotype. The V and J genes are TRBV11-2 and TRBJ2-4, with D unresolved. Germline-derived CDR1 and CDR2 are SGHAT and FQNNGV. The CDR3 loop spans 18 amino acids. Trimming removed 5 bases at V and 0 bases at J, with 20 bases between. CDR3 coding DNA: TGTGCCAGCAGCCCGGACGGAAACTTGATCCTAGCCAAAAACATTCAGTACTTC. Translated: CASSPDGNLILAKNIQYF.

The V call is TRBV30, the J call TRBJ2-3; D remains ambiguous. The CDR3 length is 11 residues. Between the trimmed V and J ends, which lost 1 base and 4 bases, there was a span of 3 bases. CDR1 GTSNPN and CDR2 SVGIG come from the germline V gene (reference sequence). The CDR3 DNA follows: TGTGCCTGGAGTGAAGCAGATACGCAGTATTTT. It is translated as CAWSEADTQYF.

This clonotype was counted ten times or more. This chain links TRBV5-1 with TRBJ2-3; no clear D. The CDR3 has 14 residues. The V end was cut by 4 bases, the J end by 2 bases, with 11 bases between. Germline CDR1 is SGHRS and CDR2 is YFSETQ. CDR3 DNA: TGCGCCAGCAGCCTTATGGATAACACAGATACGCAGTATTTT. Its translation is CASSLMDNTDTQYF.

The chain employs TRBV5-8 and TRBJ2-7, with D perhaps TRBD2 (6 bases). The V gene's germline CDR1 is SGHTS and CDR2 YDEGEE. The CDR3 spans 14 residues. Trimming removed 6 bases from V and 3 bases from J, with 16 bases in between. The CDR3 sequence: CASTPPARDYEQYF. For the CDR3, the DNA is TGTGCCAGCACCCCCCCGGCGCGGGACTACGAGCAGTACTTC.

This clonotype showed up just a few times. This sequence joins TRBV7-6 and TRBJ2-5; the D gene is possibly TRBD2 (7 bases). V shed 1 base and J shed 1 base, with 13 bases lying between them. The CDR3 length is 16 residues. Per germline, CDR1 SGHVS and CDR2 FNYEAQ. The CDR3 protein is CASSLDGGGRQETQYF. DNA of the CDR3: TGTGCCAGCAGCTTAGATGGCGGGGGCCGCCAAGAGACCCAGTACTTC.

The chain couples TRBV2 to TRBJ2-5; possibly TRBD1 for D (6 bases). This CDR3 is built from 14 residues. Germline CDR1 is SNHLY and CDR2 is FYNNEI. V was trimmed by 6 bases and J by 2 bases, leaving 13 bases between them. CDR3 sequence reads: CASSRVGAQETQYF. The CDR3 DNA is TGTGCCAGCAGCCGGGTGGGGGCACAAGAGACCCAGTACTTC.

The chain recombines TRBV24-1 with TRBJ2-3; either TRBD1 or TRBD2 may fit D (5 bases each). Germline V gene sequence: CDR1 KGHDR, CDR2 SFDVKD. The CDR3 contains 18 residues. Trimming pared 3 bases from V and 0 bases from J, leaving 18 bases between. CDR3 sequence (DNA): TGTGCCACCAGTGATGTAAGGGGAGCAAAAACTAGCACAGATACGCAGTATTTT. It translates to CATSDVRGAKTSTDTQYF.

This clonotype came up a few times. The CDR3 protein is CSVEDPDGGSPQHF. CDR3 nucleotides: TGCAGCGTTGAAGATCCGGATGGGGGGTCTCCCCAGCATTTT. The genes are TRBV29-1 and TRBJ1-5; possibly TRBD1 for D (5 bases). The CDR3 is 14 residues long. V lost 0 bases and J 10 bases, leaving 16 bases between the germline ends. Germline V gives CDR1 SQVTM, CDR2 ANQGSEA.

This clonotype was counted only a few times. The rearrangement uses TRBV7-2 and TRBJ2-5, with a tentative D call TRBD2 (5 bases). CDR1 and CDR2 from the germline V gene are SGHTA and FQGNSA. V was pared by 0 bases and J by 5 bases, with 10 bases between. This CDR3 contains 14 residues. CDR3 DNA: TGTGCCAGCAGCTTAGCGGCTAGCTCTGAGACCCAGTACTTC. This sequence encodes CASSLAASSETQYF.

The rearrangement uses TRBV5-6 and TRBJ2-1, with D perhaps TRBD2 (7 bases). Germline loops: CDR1 SGHDT, CDR2 YYEEEE. This CDR3 has 16 residues. V dropped 3 bases and J dropped 7 bases, with 20 bases sitting between them. The CDR3, as DNA: TGTGCCAGCAGCTCCCCTTCGGGGGGCTGGAGGAATGAGCAGTTCTTC. Protein sequence: CASSSPSGGWRNEQFF. The complete variable domain, with remaining parts taken from reference TRBV5-6 and TRBJ2-1, reads DAGVTQSPTHLIKTRGQQVTLRCSPKSGHDTVSWYQQALGQGPQFIFQYYEEEERQRGNFPDRFSGHQFPNYSSELNVNALLLGDSALYLCASSSPSGGWRNEQFFGPGTRLTVL.

This rearrangement joins TRBV5-1 to TRBJ2-5; 15 nucleotides align to TRBD2. CDR1 and CDR2 (germline): SGHRS, YFSETQ. V lost 3 bases, J lost 6 bases, and 3 bases stayed unmatched. The CDR3 spans 15 residues. For the CDR3, the DNA is TGCGCCAGCAGCTCCGGGACTAGCGGGAGGAAGACCCAGTACTTC. Protein product: CASSSGTSGRKTQYF.

This clonotype was observed a handful of times. The chain employs TRBV7-9 and TRBJ2-1; possibly TRBD1 or TRBD2 for D (7 bases each). The CDR3 is 14 amino acids. Germline V gives CDR1 SEHNR, CDR2 FQNEAQ (reference sequence). Trimming removed 4 bases from V and 6 bases from J, with 13 bases in between. The CDR3 DNA follows: TGTGCCAGCAGCTATCCAGGGGGGGGCAATGAGCAGTTCTTC. It is translated as CASSYPGGGNEQFF. Full variable domain (missing parts from reference TRBV7-9 and TRBJ2-1): DTGVSQNPRHKITKRGQNVTFRCDPISEHNRLYWYRQTLGQGPEFLTYFQNEAQLEKSRLLSDRFSAERPKGSFSTLEIQRTEQGDSAMYLCASSYPGGGNEQFFGPGTRLTVL.

This clonotype appeared a few times. The gene calls are TRBV30 and TRBJ2-1, with D tentatively TRBD1 (5 bases). Looked up from germline, CDR1 is GTSNPN and CDR2 is SVGIG (reference sequence). The V gene lost 3 bases and the J gene lost 5 bases, with 14 bases spanning the gap. There are 14 residues in the CDR3. This chain's CDR3 is CAWSGQGNHNEQFF. In DNA form, the CDR3 reads TGTGCCTGGAGCGGGCAGGGCAACCACAATGAGCAGTTCTTC. Full variable domain (rest looked up from reference TRBV30 and TRBJ2-1): SQTIHQWPATLVQPVGSPLSLECTVEGTSNPNLYWYRQAAGRGLQLLFYSVGIGQISSEVPQNLSASRPQDRQFILSSKKLLLSDSGFYLCAWSGQGNHNEQFFGPGTRLTVL.

V is TRBV4-3 and J is TRBJ2-7; a weak D match, TRBD2 (5 bases). This CDR3 has 13 residues. V was pared by 1 base and J by 2 bases, with 6 bases between. Germline values: CDR1 LGHNA, CDR2 YSLEER. DNA of the CDR3: TGCGCCAGCAGCCAAGGGACTCCCTACGAGCAGTACTTC. Its protein product is CASSQGTPYEQYF.

The rearrangement joins TRBV12-3 or TRBV12-4 to TRBJ2-1; 8 bases fit TRBD1. The CDR3 runs 14 residues. With 7 bases clipped from V and 7 bases from J, the junction kept 9 bases outside the gene matches. CDR3 sequence reads: CASNAGQGWNEQFF. The CDR3, as DNA: TGTGCCAGCAACGCAGGACAGGGCTGGAATGAGCAGTTCTTC.

The table lists this clonotype with a few counts. The chain has TRBV7-9 and TRBJ1-4; 7 bases are a match to TRBD1. Unmatched junction bases numbered 9, after V lost 8 bases and J lost 6 bases. The V gene's germline CDR1 is SEHNR and CDR2 FQNEAQ (reference sequence). This CDR3 comprises 14 residues. For the CDR3, the DNA is TGTGCCAGCTCCAGACAGGGAGGGGATGAAAAACTGTTTTTT. It specifies CASSRQGGDEKLFF.